These 15 T cell receptor beta chains originate from one sample sequenced in a study of blood T cell repertoires in COVID-19. Repertoires were generated with immunoSEQ multiplex PCR, while TCRdb's copy carries only in-frame clones and drops some. This sample yields roughly 260,000 clones, of which around 86% are seen a single time; around 10% belongs to the top ten. The material sequenced was peripheral blood. All receptors come from a man in his forties who had recovered from COVID-19.

This chain joins TRBV3-1 (or the pseudogene TRBV3-2) and TRBJ2-1; 10 positions agree with TRBD2. Germline loops: CDR1 LGHDT, CDR2 YNNKEL (reference sequence). J was trimmed by 10 bases and V by 1 base; bases with no gene match: 13. The CDR3 loop spans 17 amino acids. The CDR3 loop reads CASSQVVAGGPAKEQFF. For the CDR3, the DNA is TGTGCCAGCAGCCAAGTAGTAGCGGGGGGCCCAGCAAAGGAGCAGTTCTTC.

DNA of the CDR3: TGTGCCAGCAGCTTCCGGGGCACAGGGGGCTTCGACGAGCAGTACTTC. Protein sequence: CASSFRGTGGFDEQYF. The chain has TRBV11-3 and TRBJ2-7; 9 nucleotides match TRBD1. Germline CDR1 is SGHNT and CDR2 is YENEEA. CDR3 length: 16 residues. V shed 3 bases and J 5 bases; nucleotides not matched to a gene: 11.

The CDR3 is CASSPGGGGELFF. CDR3 sequence (DNA): TGTGCCAGCAGTCCCGGGGGGGGCGGGGAGCTGTTTTTT. The V call is TRBV6-2 or TRBV6-3, the J call TRBJ2-2; 8 nucleotides line up with TRBD2. The V gene's germline CDR1 is MNHEY and CDR2 SVGEGT. CDR3 size: 13 residues. The ends lost 5 bases at V and 7 bases at J; junction bases unmatched: 3.

For the CDR3, the DNA is TGTGCCAGCAGCTTAAGCAGCGCCTATGAGCAGTTCTTC. Translation: CASSLSSAYEQFF. The chain joins TRBV7-8 to TRBJ2-1; D gene uncertain. The germline gives CDR1 SGHVS, CDR2 FQNEAQ. V was shortened by 2 bases and J by 8 bases, with 10 bases between the two germline ends. The CDR3 runs to 13 residues.

The chain links TRBV29-1 to TRBJ1-1; D unclear. Trimming pared 6 bases from V and 0 bases from J, leaving 14 bases between. Germline lookup yields CDR1 SQVTM and CDR2 ANQGSEA. CDR3 length: 14 residues. Written as DNA, the CDR3 is TGCAGCGTCCACTCATTAGTACTGAACACTGAAGCTTTCTTT. Translated: CSVHSLVLNTEAFF.

The rearrangement joins TRBV5-1 to TRBJ2-7, with 9 bases lining up with TRBD1. There are 16 residues in the CDR3. CDR1 and CDR2 (germline): SGHRS, YFSETQ. The V and J ends lost 4 bases and 4 bases, in that order; junction bases with no gene match: 12. The CDR3 region is CASSVTGGEILYEQYF. The CDR3 DNA follows: TGCGCCAGCAGCGTGACAGGGGGTGAAATTTTGTACGAGCAGTACTTC. Together with reference TRBV5-1 and TRBJ2-7, the CDR3 gives the full variable domain: KAGVTQTPRYLIKTRGQQVTLSCSPISGHRSVSWYQQTPGQGLQFLFEYFSETQRNKGNFPGRFSGRQFSNSRSEMNVSTLELGDSALYLCASSVTGGEILYEQYFGPGTRLTVT.

This clone was seen a handful of times. The chain links TRBV4-3 to TRBJ2-3; 12 bases are a match to TRBD2. The CDR3 consists of 18 residues. With V trimmed by 0 bases and J by 3 bases, 7 bases remained unmatched. Germline lookup yields CDR1 LGHNA and CDR2 YSLEER. CDR3 sequence reads: CASSQEASGGAWTDTQYF. The DNA for the CDR3 is TGCGCCAGCAGCCAAGAGGCTAGCGGGGGGGCCTGGACAGATACGCAGTATTTT.

V usage is TRBV9 and J usage is TRBJ2-7, with D uncertain. CDR3 length: 13 residues. Germline-derived CDR1 and CDR2 are SGDLS and YYNGEE. The V end lost 0 bases, the J end lost 2 bases, and 6 bases lay between the germline ends. The CDR3 is CASSVGATYEQYF. Written as DNA, the CDR3 is TGTGCCAGCAGCGTAGGGGCTACCTACGAGCAGTACTTC.

The J gene is TRBJ2-7, the V gene TRBV5-6; D may be TRBD2 (5 bases). The CDR3 totals 12 residues. Germline values: CDR1 SGHDT, CDR2 YYEEEE. The V gene lost 4 bases and the J gene lost 7 bases, with 12 bases spanning the gap. CDR3 sequence reads: CASSLLPGEQYF. The CDR3 DNA is TGTGCCAGCAGCCTACTTCCGGGGGAGCAGTACTTC. Drawing the rest from reference TRBV5-6 and TRBJ2-7, the complete variable domain is DAGVTQSPTHLIKTRGQQVTLRCSPKSGHDTVSWYQQALGQGPQFIFQYYEEEERQRGNFPDRFSGHQFPNYSSELNVNALLLGDSALYLCASSLLPGEQYFGPGTRLTVT.

The chain has TRBV5-6 and TRBJ2-6, with 11 positions matching TRBD1. CDR1 is SGHDT and CDR2 is YYEEEE in the germline V gene. CDR3 length equals 18 residues. The V gene end was trimmed by 4 bases and the J gene end by 2 bases; junction bases not matched to a gene: 8. The CDR3 DNA reads TGTGCCAGCAGCCCTAATTGGGGACAGGGGGCTGGGGCCAACGTCCTGACTTTC. It encodes CASSPNWGQGAGANVLTF.

This sequence joins TRBV6-2 or TRBV6-3 and TRBJ1-5; TRBD1 might be the D (6 bases). The germline gives CDR1 MNHEY, CDR2 SVGEGT. Trimming removed 4 bases from V and 6 bases from J, with 16 bases in between. The CDR3 sequence is 15 residues long. For the CDR3, the DNA is TGTGCCAGCAGTTTGCCGGGGGGGCTGGGTCAGCCCCAGCATTTT. This gives the protein CASSLPGGLGQPQHF.

The rearrangement uses TRBV21-1 and TRBJ1-3; TRBD1, the table's D call, lacks a check against the DNA. TRBV21-1 is labeled a pseudogene. The length of the CDR3 is 19 residues. The CDR3 DNA reads TGTGCCAGCAGCAAAACGCCCAGGGTCGCGGTCTCCTCTGGAAACACCATATATTTT. Amino acid sequence: CASSKTPRVAVSSGNTIYF.

This clone was seen just once. The rearrangement joins TRBV7-8 to TRBJ1-1; D is undetermined. This CDR3 comprises 17 residues. V shed 4 bases and J shed 4 bases, with 22 bases lying between them. From germline, CDR1 is SGHVS and CDR2 FQNEAQ. The CDR3 region is CASSSGGPGGVGTEAFF. CDR3 nucleotides: TGTGCCAGCAGCTCCGGAGGGCCAGGTGGGGTAGGCACTGAAGCTTTCTTT.

This chain connects TRBV4-3 to TRBJ1-5, with unresolved D. V was cut by 0 bases and J by 2 bases, with 20 bases left in between. Germline loops: CDR1 LGHNA, CDR2 YSLEER. The CDR3 extends over 19 amino acids. CDR3 bases: TGCGCCAGCAGCCAAGATTTGCCGGGTCCCTCGAGGGGCAATCAGCCCCAGCATTTT. Amino acid sequence: CASSQDLPGPSRGNQPQHF.

DNA of the CDR3: TGTGCCAGCAGCTTAGATGGTCTAGTCGATGAGCAGTTCTTC. Translated, it gives CASSLDGLVDEQFF. V gene TRBV7-2 combines with J gene TRBJ2-1; D unresolved. Per the germline V gene, CDR1 is SGHTA and CDR2 is FQGNSA. The V end was cut by 1 base, the J end by 8 bases, with 12 bases between. The CDR3 covers 14 residues.